This T cell receptor beta chain was recovered during a study of cytomegalovirus exposure and HLA in healthy donors. Study-wide context: Findings of an earlier analysis included 117 million unique TCR beta sequences from roughly 180 million T cells.

In the PCR, 60 Vbeta and 13 Jbeta primers were used. The table came from immunoSEQ multiplex PCR; TCRdb's copy has only in-frame clones and leaves some out. The table lists roughly 160,000 clones, approximately 90% of them singletons. Germline assignment: CDR1 SEHNR and CDR2 FQNEAQ (reference sequence). The ends were cut back, 1 base at V and 7 bases at J, with 5 bases in the middle. This CDR3 is 13 amino acids long. This clone was picked up one time. This TCR derives from a woman aged 25-40 years in good health and CMV-seronegative. V is TRBV7-9 and J is TRBJ1-6; D uncertain. The sample comprised PBMCs. In nucleotides, the CDR3 is TGTGCCAGCAGCTTAGTTTCGAATTCACCCCTCCACTTT. Translating gives CASSLVSNSPLHF.